What follows are 10 T cell receptor beta chains derived from one specimen sequenced in a study of CD8 T cells in ankylosing spondylitis. TCRdb recomputed calls from the 5' RACE reads with MiXCR, one row per CDR3 protein. The sample records 300,000 to 350,000 distinct CDR3 sequences, roughly 11% being singletons. The sample was blood, either unsorted or a sorted T cell fraction (not recorded which). The receptors were sampled from a female donor with ankylosing spondylitis or in good health (not recorded which).

Many counts were recorded for this clonotype. V is TRBV20-1 and J is TRBJ2-7; 9 nucleotides agree with TRBD2. Trimming took 6 bases from V and 0 from J; bases not matched to a gene: 6. CDR1 is DFQATT, CDR2 SNEGSKA, per germline (reference sequence). This CDR3 is 14 amino acids long. The CDR3 coding sequence is TGCAGTGCCGTGGGACTAGCAACCTCCTACGAGCAGTACTTC. This sequence encodes CSAVGLATSYEQYF.

Only a few counts were recorded for this clonotype. Its ends do not fully match the called genes, so a read error is possible. V and J are TRBV20-1 and TRBJ2-1; the match to TRBD2 covers 15 bases. The CDR3 consists of 17 residues. The germline V gene has CDR1 DFQATT and CDR2 SNEGSKA (reference sequence). The DNA of the CDR3 is TGCTGTGCCCCCGGACTAGCGGGAGGGCCCCTCTACAATGAGCAGTTCTTC. Amino acid sequence: CCAPGLAGGPLYNEQFF.

This clonotype was recorded many times. The chain carries TRBV28 and TRBJ2-6; TRBD1 is a possible D gene (6 bases). The length of the CDR3 is 18 residues. The germline gives CDR1 MDHEN, CDR2 SYDVKM. The V gene lost 3 bases and the J gene lost 2 bases, with 17 bases spanning the gap. CDR3 region: CASSFPGTRAAGANVLTF. The CDR3 coding sequence is TGTGCCAGCAGTTTCCCAGGGACAAGGGCTGCTGGGGCCAACGTCCTGACTTTC.

This clonotype came up many times. The chain couples TRBV3-1 to TRBJ2-2; 7 bases agree with TRBD1. Trimming at V came to 4 bases and at J to 0 bases, leaving 5 bases not matched to a gene. The CDR3 is 16 residues long. CDR1 is LGHDT and CDR2 is YNNKEL in the germline V gene (reference sequence). The CDR3 reads CASSRGQDTNTGELFF. The DNA of the CDR3 is TGTGCCAGCAGCCGAGGACAGGATACGAACACCGGGGAGCTGTTTTTT. The entire variable domain, with the rest obtained from reference TRBV3-1 and TRBJ2-2, is as follows: DTAVSQTPKYLVTQMGNDKSIKCEQNLGHDTMYWYKQDSKKFLKIMFSYNNKELIINETVPNRFSPKSPDKAHLNLHINSLELGDSAVYFCASSRGQDTNTGELFFGEGSRLTVL.

The table lists this clonotype with a few counts. The chain couples TRBV5-6 to TRBJ1-2; weak D call: TRBD1 (6 bases). The V and J ends lost 7 bases and 1 base respectively, with 17 bases between them. Germline values: CDR1 SGHDT, CDR2 YYEEEE. The CDR3 runs to 15 residues. CDR3 loop: CASLTGPQDNYGYTF. In DNA form, the CDR3 reads TGTGCCAGCCTTACAGGGCCCCAGGATAACTATGGCTACACCTTC.

This clonotype was detected many times. The CDR3 DNA reads as TGCGCCAGCAGCTTCGACCGGGACAGGGAAGTCGGCGACACTGAAGCTTTCTTT. The encoded protein is CASSFDRDREVGDTEAFF. The chain combines TRBV5-1 with TRBJ1-1; 9 bases are a match to TRBD1. The CDR3 extends over 18 amino acids. In germline, CDR1 is SGHRS, CDR2 YFSETQ. After removal of 2 bases from V and 3 bases from J, the junction contained 14 bases not matched to a gene.

This clonotype was detected only a few times. The genes are TRBV10-3 and TRBJ2-6; possibly TRBD2 for D (5 bases). The CDR3 has 16 residues. The germline V gene has CDR1 ENHRY and CDR2 SYGVKD. The ends were cut back, 2 bases at V and 4 bases at J, with 12 bases in the middle. CDR3 in DNA: TGTGCCATCAGTGAGACGTCCTTAGCGGGGGCCAACGTCCTGACTTTC. Protein sequence: CAISETSLAGANVLTF.

V gene TRBV20-1 combines with J gene TRBJ1-5; 7 nucleotides agree with TRBD1. Trimming took 2 bases from V and 6 from J; bases not matched to a gene: 16. This CDR3 has 17 residues. Germline lookup yields CDR1 DFQATT and CDR2 SNEGSKA (reference sequence). The CDR3 spells CSARRSFSHRGSQPQHF. In nucleotides, the CDR3 is TGCAGTGCTAGAAGGTCCTTTAGCCACAGGGGTAGTCAGCCCCAGCATTTT.

There are a few counts of this clonotype. The chain joins TRBV15 to TRBJ2-7; D perhaps matches TRBD2 (5 bases). The CDR3 has 15 residues. Germline loops: CDR1 LNHNV, CDR2 YYDKDF (reference sequence). Trimming took 0 bases from V and 5 from J, leaving 14 bases between them. CDR3 bases: TGTGCCACCAGCAGAGATAGAATAGAGGGTAACGAGCAGTACTTC. It encodes CATSRDRIEGNEQYF.

This chain uses TRBV6-1 with TRBJ2-7; D is ambiguous. This CDR3 comprises 14 residues. Trimming stripped 7 bases from V and 2 bases from J, with 15 bases between. The germline CDR1 and CDR2 sequences are MNHNS and SASEGT. DNA of the CDR3: TGTGCCAGCACACCCGGGCCTACACCCTACGAGCAGTACTTC. This codes for CASTPGPTPYEQYF.